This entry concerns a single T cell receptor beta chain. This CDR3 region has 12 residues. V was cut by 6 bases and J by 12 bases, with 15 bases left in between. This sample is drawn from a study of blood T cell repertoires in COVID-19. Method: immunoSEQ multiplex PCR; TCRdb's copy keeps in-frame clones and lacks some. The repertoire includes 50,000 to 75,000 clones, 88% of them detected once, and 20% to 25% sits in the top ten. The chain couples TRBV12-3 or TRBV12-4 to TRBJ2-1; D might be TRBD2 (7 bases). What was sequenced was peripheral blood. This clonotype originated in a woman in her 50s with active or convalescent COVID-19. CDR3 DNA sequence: TGTGCCAGCAGAATTGGAGGGGGGGGGCAGTTCTTC. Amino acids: CASRIGGGGQFF.